This TCR beta chain was captured in a study of graft-versus-host responses after intestinal transplantation. Study information: Anti-thymocyte globulin served as induction for all recipients, who then took tacrolimus and steroids for about 3 years. Regarding the study as a whole: Elevated graft-versus-host to host-versus-graft clonal ratios in allografts were recorded for patients with graft-donor T cell macrochimerism. There was an association between peak levels of circulating GvH clones and early post-transplant HvG declines. Recipient marrow contained GvH clones, some of which appeared first in ileum or blood.

Germline V lookup: CDR1 SEHNR, CDR2 FQNEAQ (reference sequence). This CDR3 comprises 15 residues. The ends lost 8 bases at V and 2 bases at J; junction bases unmatched: 12. Produced via immunoSEQ multiplex PCR; TCRdb's table is partial and in-frame only. The table shows 90,000 to 150,000 clones, with roughly 96% occurring only once. As for this clone: Its target is unknown.

The sample here was unstimulated CD8+ T cells sorted from spleen or lymph node cells, taken before intestinal transplant. This sequence joins TRBV7-9 and TRBJ2-7; 7 nucleotides match TRBD1. This TCR came from a human donor who received an intestinal transplant. In DNA form, the CDR3 reads TGTGCCAGCTGGAAACGGACAGGCGCGGCCTACGAGCAGTACTTC. Residues: CASWKRTGAAYEQYF.